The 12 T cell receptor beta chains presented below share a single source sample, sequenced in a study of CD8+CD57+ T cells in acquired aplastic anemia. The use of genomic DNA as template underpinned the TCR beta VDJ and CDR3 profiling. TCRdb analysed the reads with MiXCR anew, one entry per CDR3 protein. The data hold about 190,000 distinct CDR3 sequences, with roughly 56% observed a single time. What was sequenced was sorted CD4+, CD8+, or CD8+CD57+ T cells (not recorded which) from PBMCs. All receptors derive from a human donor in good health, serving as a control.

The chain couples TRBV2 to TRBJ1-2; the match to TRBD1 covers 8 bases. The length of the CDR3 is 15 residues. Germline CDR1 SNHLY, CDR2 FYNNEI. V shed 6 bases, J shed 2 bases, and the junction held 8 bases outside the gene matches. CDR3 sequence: CASSSQGAGNYGYTF. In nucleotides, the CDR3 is TGTGCCAGCAGCAGTCAGGGGGCGGGGAACTATGGCTACACCTTC.

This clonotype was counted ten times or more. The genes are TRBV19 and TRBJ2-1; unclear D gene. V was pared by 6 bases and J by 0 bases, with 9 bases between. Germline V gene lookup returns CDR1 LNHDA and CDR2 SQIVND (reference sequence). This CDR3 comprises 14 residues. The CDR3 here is CASRPGSSYNEQFF. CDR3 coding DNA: TGTGCCAGTAGGCCGGGCAGCTCCTACAATGAGCAGTTCTTC.

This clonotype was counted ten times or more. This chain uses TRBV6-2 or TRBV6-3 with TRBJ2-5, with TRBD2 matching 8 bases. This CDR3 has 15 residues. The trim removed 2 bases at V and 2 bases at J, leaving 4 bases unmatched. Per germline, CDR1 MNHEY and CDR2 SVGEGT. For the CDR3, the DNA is TGTGCCAGCAGTTACGCAGGGACTAGTCAAGAGACCCAGTACTTC. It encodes CASSYAGTSQETQYF.

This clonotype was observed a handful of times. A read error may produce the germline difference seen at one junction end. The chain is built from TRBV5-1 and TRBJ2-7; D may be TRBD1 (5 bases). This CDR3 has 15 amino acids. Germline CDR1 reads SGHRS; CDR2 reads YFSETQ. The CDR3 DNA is TGTGCCAGCAGCTTCTCGCAGGGCCCCTCCTACGAGCAGTACTTC. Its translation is CASSFSQGPSYEQYF.

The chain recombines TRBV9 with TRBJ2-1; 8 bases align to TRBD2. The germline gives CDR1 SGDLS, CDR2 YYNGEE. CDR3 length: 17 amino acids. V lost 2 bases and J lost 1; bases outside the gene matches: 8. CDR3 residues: CASSVGLGVPSYNEQFF. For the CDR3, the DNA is TGTGCCAGCAGCGTGGGACTAGGCGTTCCATCCTACAATGAGCAGTTCTTC.

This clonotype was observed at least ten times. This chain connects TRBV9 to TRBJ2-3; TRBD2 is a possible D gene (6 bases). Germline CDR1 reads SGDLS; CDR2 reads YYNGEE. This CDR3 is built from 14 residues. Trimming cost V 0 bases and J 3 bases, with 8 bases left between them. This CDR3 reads CASSVGTTTDTQYF. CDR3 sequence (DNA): TGTGCCAGCAGCGTAGGGACTACGACAGATACGCAGTATTTT.

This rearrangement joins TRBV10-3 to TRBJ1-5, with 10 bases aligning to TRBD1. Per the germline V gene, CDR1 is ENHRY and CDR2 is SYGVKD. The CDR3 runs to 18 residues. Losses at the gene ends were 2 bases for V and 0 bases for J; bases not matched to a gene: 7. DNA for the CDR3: TGTGCCATCAGTGAGGGGGGACAGGGGCCGAATAGCAATCAGCCCCAGCATTTT. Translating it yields CAISEGGQGPNSNQPQHF.

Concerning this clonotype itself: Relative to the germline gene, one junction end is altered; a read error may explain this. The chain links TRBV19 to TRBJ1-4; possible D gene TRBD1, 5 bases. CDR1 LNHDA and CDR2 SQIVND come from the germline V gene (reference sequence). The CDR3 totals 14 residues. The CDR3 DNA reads TGTGCCAGTAGAGGGACGGCTACTAATGAAAAACCGTTTTTT. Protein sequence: CASRGTATNEKPFF.

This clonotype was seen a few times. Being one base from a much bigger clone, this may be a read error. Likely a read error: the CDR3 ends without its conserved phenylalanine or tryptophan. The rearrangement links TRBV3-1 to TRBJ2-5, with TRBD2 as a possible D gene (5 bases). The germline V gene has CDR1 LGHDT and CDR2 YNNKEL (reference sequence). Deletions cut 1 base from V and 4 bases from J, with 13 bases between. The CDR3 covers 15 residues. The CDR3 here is CASSQATGRGETQYL. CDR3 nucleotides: TGTGCCAGCAGCCAAGCCACTGGACGGGGAGAGACCCAGTACCTC.

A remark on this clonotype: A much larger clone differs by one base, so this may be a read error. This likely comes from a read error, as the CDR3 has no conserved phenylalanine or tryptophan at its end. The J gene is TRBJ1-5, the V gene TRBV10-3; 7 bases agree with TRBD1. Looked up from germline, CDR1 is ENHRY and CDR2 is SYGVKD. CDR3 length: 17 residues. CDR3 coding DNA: TGTGCCAGCAGTGCCACAGATCGAGGGGGCAGCAATCAGCCCCAGCATCTT. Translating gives CASSATDRGGSNQPQHL.

CDR3 coding DNA: TGTGCCAGCAGCCAAGTCCTAGCGGGGGGGCGTGCAGATACGCAGTATTTT. This gives the protein CASSQVLAGGRADTQYF. The rearrangement joins TRBV4-2 to TRBJ2-3; 12 positions match TRBD2. The CDR3 spans 17 residues. V shed 1 base and J 4 bases; nucleotides not matched to a gene: 6. Germline assignment: CDR1 LGHNA and CDR2 YNFKEQ.

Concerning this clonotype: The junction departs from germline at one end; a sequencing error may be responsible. CDR3 DNA sequence: TGTGCCAGCAGCCCCTCGGGACAGGGTGGAAGGGAGCAGTACTTC. This codes for CASSPSGQGGREQYF. This chain connects TRBV10-1 to TRBJ2-7, with TRBD1 matching over 9 bases. The CDR3 covers 15 residues. Germline assignment: CDR1 WNHNN and CDR2 SYGVQD (reference sequence).